This T cell receptor beta chain originates from a study of OX40 agonist ivuxolimab in advanced cancers. Looking at the study overall: Patients received ivuxolimab, an agonistic anti-OX40 (CD134) antibody. Melanoma, hepatocellular carcinoma, head and neck or renal cell cancer occurred in dose-escalation patients.

Regarding the study as a whole: The expanded peripheral T cells' antigen specificity was not determined. There were, on average, more expanded clones in CD8+ T cells than in CD4+.

As to this clone: The antigen remains unidentified.

This table comes from immunoSEQ multiplex PCR, and its TCRdb copy is limited to in-frame clones, with some not included. The profile shows about 58,000 clones, 70% to 90% of them singletons. The length of the CDR3 is 15 residues. The V segment lost 0 bases and the J segment 5 bases; nucleotides outside the gene matches: 8. Germline V gene data show CDR1 as GTSNPN and CDR2 as SVGIG (reference sequence). The clonotype was recovered from an adult with an advanced solid tumor such as melanoma, head and neck, liver or kidney cancer. The J gene is TRBJ1-2, the V gene TRBV30, with 8 bases that match TRBD1. Here the sequenced sample was CD4+ or CD8+ T cells sorted from blood, taken in a trial of the OX40 agonist ivuxolimab. CDR3 region: CAWSVHNQGAYGYTF. The CDR3 coding sequence is TGTGCCTGGAGTGTTCACAATCAGGGGGCTTATGGCTACACCTTC. Based on the CDR3 plus reference TRBV30 and TRBJ1-2, the full variable domain is SQTIHQWPATLVQPVGSPLSLECTVEGTSNPNLYWYRQAAGRGLQLLFYSVGIGQISSEVPQNLSASRPQDRQFILSSKKLLLSDSGFYLCAWSVHNQGAYGYTFGSGTRLTVV.